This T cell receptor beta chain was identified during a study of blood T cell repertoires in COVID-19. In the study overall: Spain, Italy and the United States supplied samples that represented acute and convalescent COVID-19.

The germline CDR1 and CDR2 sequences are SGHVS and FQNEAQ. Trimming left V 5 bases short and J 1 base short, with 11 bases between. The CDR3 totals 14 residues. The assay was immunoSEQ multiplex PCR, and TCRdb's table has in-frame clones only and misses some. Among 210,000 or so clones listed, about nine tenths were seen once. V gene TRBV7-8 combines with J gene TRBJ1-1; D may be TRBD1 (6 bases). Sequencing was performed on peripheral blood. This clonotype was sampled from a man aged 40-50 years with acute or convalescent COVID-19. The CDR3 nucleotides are TGTGCCAGCAGCCGGGACAACAAGAACACTGAAGCTTTCTTT. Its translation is CASSRDNKNTEAFF.